These T cell receptor beta chains were read from a single sample in a study of blood T cell repertoires in COVID-19. Some clones are missing from TCRdb's copy, which holds only in-frame ones; the method was immunoSEQ multiplex PCR. The data show 250,000 or so clones, 75% to 90% seen once. The sample taken for sequencing was peripheral blood. The source of these receptors is a woman aged 40 to 55 who had recovered from COVID-19. Each CDR3 is given with its conserved first and last residue. D genes are given only for firm matches. A clone size is listed for some rows: how often the clone was seen (once, few, many), or a class if it is expanded.

J gene: TRBJ2-1
D gene: TRBD2
V gene: TRBV2
clone size: few
CDR3 protein: CASSYPSGGKDEQFF
CDR3 DNA: TGTGCCAGCAGTTACCCTAGCGGGGGAAAAGATGAGCAGTTCTTC

J gene: TRBJ1-1
D gene: .
V gene: TRBV9
clone size: .
CDR3 protein: CASSVGGIMNTEAFF
CDR3 DNA: TGTGCCAGCAGCGTAGGCGGGATCATGAACACTGAAGCTTTCTTT

J gene: TRBJ2-7
D gene: .
V gene: TRBV10-2
clone size: .
CDR3 protein: CASSESVGQYF
CDR3 DNA: TGCGCCAGCAGTGAATCGGTCGGGCAGTACTTC

J gene: TRBJ1-5
D gene: .
V gene: TRBV23-1
clone size: .
CDR3 protein: CASSHRVISNQPQHF
CDR3 DNA: TGCGCCAGCAGCCACAGGGTAATAAGCAATCAGCCCCAGCATTTT

J gene: TRBJ1-1
D gene: TRBD1
V gene: TRBV18
clone size: .
CDR3 protein: CASSPGQGAYLNTEAFF
CDR3 DNA: TGTGCCAGCTCCCCTGGACAGGGGGCCTATTTGAACACTGAAGCTTTCTTT

J gene: TRBJ1-2
D gene: TRBD1
V gene: TRBV5-1
clone size: .
CDR3 protein: CASSLAATGLGGYTF
CDR3 DNA: TGCGCCAGCAGCTTGGCCGCGACAGGGTTGGGCGGCTACACCTTC

J gene: TRBJ2-3
D gene: TRBD2
V gene: TRBV3-1/TRBV3-2
clone size: .
CDR3 protein: CASSHSGVQYF
CDR3 DNA: TGTGCCAGCAGCCATAGCGGGGTGCAGTATTTT

J gene: TRBJ2-1
D gene: .
V gene: TRBV2
clone size: .
CDR3 protein: CASSEGSRINEQFF
CDR3 DNA: TGTGCCAGCAGTGAAGGGTCTAGAATTAATGAGCAGTTCTTC

J gene: TRBJ1-1
D gene: TRBD1
V gene: TRBV19
clone size: .
CDR3 protein: CASSIAPVAGGIFRTEAFF
CDR3 DNA: TGTGCCAGTAGTATAGCCCCTGTGGCAGGGGGCATATTTAGGACTGAAGCTTTCTTT

J gene: TRBJ2-1
D gene: .
V gene: TRBV13
clone size: once
CDR3 protein: CASSRGPGSYNEQFF
CDR3 DNA: TGTGCCAGCAGCCGCGGGCCCGGCTCCTACAATGAGCAGTTCTTC

J gene: TRBJ2-7
D gene: .
V gene: TRBV28
clone size: few
CDR3 protein: CASSVLTSYEQYF
CDR3 DNA: TGTGCCAGCAGTGTCCTAACCTCTTACGAGCAGTACTTC

J gene: TRBJ1-4
D gene: TRBD1
V gene: TRBV7-9
clone size: .
CDR3 protein: CASSFSGGPNGLFF
CDR3 DNA: TGTGCCAGCAGCTTTTCAGGGGGCCCAAACGGACTGTTTTTT

J gene: TRBJ2-2
D gene: .
V gene: TRBV10-2
clone size: .
CDR3 protein: CASSAGLHRELFF
CDR3 DNA: TGCGCCAGCAGCGCGGGCCTCCACCGGGAGCTGTTTTTT

J gene: TRBJ2-2
D gene: TRBD1
V gene: TRBV3-1/TRBV3-2
clone size: .
CDR3 protein: CASSPRTGGAGELFF
CDR3 DNA: TGTGCCAGCAGCCCAAGGACAGGGGGTGCCGGGGAGCTGTTTTTT

J gene: TRBJ1-4
D gene: TRBD1
V gene: TRBV3-1/TRBV3-2
clone size: .
CDR3 protein: CASSLGQGVFSATNEKLFF
CDR3 DNA: TGTGCCAGCAGCCTGGGACAGGGGGTTTTTTCCGCAACTAATGAAAAACTGTTTTTT

J gene: TRBJ2-7
D gene: TRBD1
V gene: TRBV19
clone size: .
CDR3 protein: CASSIGQGSPYEQYF
CDR3 DNA: TGTGCCAGTAGTATCGGACAGGGGTCTCCCTACGAGCAGTACTTC

J gene: TRBJ1-1
D gene: .
V gene: TRBV7-9
clone size: few
CDR3 protein: CASSLVQRPNTEAFF
CDR3 DNA: TGTGCCAGCAGCTTAGTCCAGCGCCCGAACACTGAAGCTTTCTTT

J gene: TRBJ2-1
D gene: TRBD2
V gene: TRBV7-3
clone size: .
CDR3 protein: CASSWTSGGAHEQFF
CDR3 DNA: TGTGCCAGCAGCTGGACTAGCGGGGGGGCACATGAGCAGTTCTTC

J gene: TRBJ1-5
D gene: .
V gene: TRBV10-3
clone size: .
CDR3 protein: CAISAGRDVGQPQHF
CDR3 DNA: TGTGCCATCAGTGCTGGCAGGGATGTTGGTCAGCCCCAGCATTTT

J gene: TRBJ2-1
D gene: .
V gene: TRBV5-4
clone size: .
CDR3 protein: CASSLDTGHRNEQFF
CDR3 DNA: TGTGCCAGCAGCTTGGACACCGGACACCGCAATGAGCAGTTCTTC

J gene: TRBJ1-5
D gene: .
V gene: TRBV6-6
clone size: .
CDR3 protein: CAGGRSNQPQHF
CDR3 DNA: TGTGCCGGCGGGCGGAGCAATCAGCCCCAGCATTTT

J gene: TRBJ1-3
D gene: .
V gene: TRBV27
clone size: .
CDR3 protein: CAIRGRNTIYF
CDR3 DNA: TGTGCCATCCGAGGGAGAAACACCATATATTTT

J gene: TRBJ2-7
D gene: TRBD1
V gene: TRBV7-9
clone size: few
CDR3 protein: CASRLTTGTGSDEQYF
CDR3 DNA: TGTGCCAGCAGACTTACAACCGGGACAGGGAGCGACGAGCAGTACTTC

J gene: TRBJ2-1
D gene: .
V gene: TRBV7-9
clone size: .
CDR3 protein: CASSPPARGAAVSYNEQFF
CDR3 DNA: TGTGCCAGCAGCCCCCCCGCCAGGGGGGCCGCGGTTTCCTACAATGAGCAGTTCTTC

J gene: TRBJ1-4
D gene: .
V gene: TRBV18
clone size: .
CDR3 protein: CASSSGIVNEKLFF
CDR3 DNA: TGTGCCAGCTCATCCGGTATAGTCAATGAAAAACTGTTTTTT

J gene: TRBJ1-2
D gene: .
V gene: TRBV6-5
clone size: once
CDR3 protein: CASTKGVGRGYTF
CDR3 DNA: TGTGCCAGCACCAAGGGAGTCGGGCGGGGCTACACCTTC

J gene: TRBJ2-2
D gene: .
V gene: TRBV12-3/TRBV12-4
clone size: .
CDR3 protein: CASILSGTGELFF
CDR3 DNA: TGTGCTTCTATCCTATCCGGCACCGGGGAGCTGTTTTTT

J gene: TRBJ1-2
D gene: TRBD1
V gene: TRBV12-3/TRBV12-4
clone size: .
CDR3 protein: CANRQGANGYTF
CDR3 DNA: TGTGCCAACCGACAGGGGGCGAATGGCTACACCTTC

J gene: TRBJ1-1
D gene: .
V gene: TRBV6-5
clone size: .
CDR3 protein: CASRGLSLMNTEAFF
CDR3 DNA: TGTGCCAGCAGGGGCCTTTCTCTAATGAACACTGAAGCTTTCTTT

J gene: TRBJ2-3
D gene: TRBD2
V gene: TRBV4-2
clone size: .
CDR3 protein: CASSIRERDITDTQYF
CDR3 DNA: TGTGCCAGCAGCATACGAGAGCGGGATATCACAGATACGCAGTATTTT

J gene: TRBJ2-5
D gene: .
V gene: TRBV2
clone size: once
CDR3 protein: CSIGIGAETQYF
CDR3 DNA: TGTTCCATCGGAATAGGGGCCGAGACCCAGTACTTC

J gene: TRBJ1-2
D gene: .
V gene: TRBV5-1
clone size: .
CDR3 protein: CASRMEHRANYGYTF
CDR3 DNA: TGCGCCAGCAGAATGGAACACCGGGCTAACTATGGCTACACCTTC

J gene: TRBJ2-5
D gene: .
V gene: TRBV9
clone size: .
CDR3 protein: CASSVSEAGAYQETQYF
CDR3 DNA: TGTGCCAGCAGCGTATCTGAGGCCGGAGCCTACCAAGAGACCCAGTACTTC

J gene: TRBJ2-1
D gene: .
V gene: TRBV9
clone size: few
CDR3 protein: CASSPRSYNEQFF
CDR3 DNA: TGTGCCAGCAGCCCCAGATCCTACAATGAGCAGTTCTTC

J gene: TRBJ2-1
D gene: .
V gene: TRBV30
clone size: .
CDR3 protein: CAWSVPGLNEQFF
CDR3 DNA: TGTGCCTGGAGTGTACCAGGGCTCAATGAGCAGTTCTTC

J gene: TRBJ2-2
D gene: TRBD1
V gene: TRBV7-2
clone size: few
CDR3 protein: CASSSKPLTGANTGELFF
CDR3 DNA: TGTGCCAGCAGCTCAAAGCCCCTGACAGGGGCGAACACCGGGGAGCTGTTTTTT

J gene: TRBJ1-1
D gene: .
V gene: TRBV9
clone size: once
CDR3 protein: CASSVAGLGTEAFF
CDR3 DNA: TGTGCCAGCAGCGTTGCAGGCCTGGGCACTGAAGCTTTCTTT

J gene: TRBJ1-6
D gene: .
V gene: TRBV2
clone size: many
CDR3 protein: CASSDYAVRNSPLHF
CDR3 DNA: TGTGCCAGCAGTGATTACGCGGTTCGGAATTCACCCCTCCACTTT

J gene: TRBJ1-5
D gene: .
V gene: TRBV28
clone size: .
CDR3 protein: CAGGGGQVTQHF
CDR3 DNA: TGCGCCGGGGGGGGCGGCCAGGTGACCCAGCATTTT

J gene: TRBJ2-5
D gene: TRBD1
V gene: TRBV15
clone size: .
CDR3 protein: CATSRDRGRETQYF
CDR3 DNA: TGTGCCACCAGCAGGGACAGGGGGAGAGAGACCCAGTACTTC

J gene: TRBJ2-2
D gene: .
V gene: TRBV7-2
clone size: .
CDR3 protein: CASSPDRLGGGELFF
CDR3 DNA: TGTGCCAGCAGCCCGGACCGCCTGGGGGGCGGGGAGCTGTTTTTT

J gene: TRBJ2-7
D gene: TRBD2
V gene: TRBV6-5
clone size: .
CDR3 protein: CASTLAGEAYEQYF
CDR3 DNA: TGTGCCAGCACACTAGCGGGGGAAGCCTACGAGCAGTACTTC

J gene: TRBJ1-6
D gene: .
V gene: TRBV19
clone size: .
CDR3 protein: CASSAGSNSPLHF
CDR3 DNA: TGTGCCAGTAGTGCGGGGAGTAATTCACCCCTCCACTTT

J gene: TRBJ2-1
D gene: TRBD2
V gene: TRBV4-1
clone size: .
CDR3 protein: CASSQLISGSSYNEQFF
CDR3 DNA: TGCGCCAGCAGCCAACTGATTAGCGGGAGCTCCTACAATGAGCAGTTCTTC

J gene: TRBJ2-1
D gene: TRBD2
V gene: TRBV30
clone size: .
CDR3 protein: CAWSSGGPMYNEQFF
CDR3 DNA: TGTGCCTGGAGTAGCGGGGGGCCAATGTACAATGAGCAGTTCTTC

J gene: TRBJ1-1
D gene: TRBD1
V gene: TRBV3-1/TRBV3-2
clone size: once
CDR3 protein: CASSQDRGRMNTEAFF
CDR3 DNA: TGTGCCAGCAGCCAGGACAGGGGGCGAATGAACACTGAAGCTTTCTTT

J gene: TRBJ1-1
D gene: TRBD1
V gene: TRBV6-5
clone size: .
CDR3 protein: CASSRNRGLDTEAFF
CDR3 DNA: TGTGCCAGCAGCCGAAACAGGGGTTTGGACACTGAAGCTTTCTTT

J gene: TRBJ2-1
D gene: .
V gene: TRBV11-2
clone size: once
CDR3 protein: CASSLDSFGQGTNNEQFF
CDR3 DNA: TGTGCCAGCAGCTTAGATTCCTTTGGGCAGGGCACCAACAATGAGCAGTTCTTC

J gene: TRBJ2-3
D gene: TRBD2
V gene: TRBV6-5
clone size: once
CDR3 protein: CASRLGGGTDTQYF
CDR3 DNA: TGTGCCAGCAGGCTCGGGGGGGGCACAGATACGCAGTATTTT

J gene: TRBJ2-7
D gene: .
V gene: TRBV6-5
clone size: .
CDR3 protein: CASSYKTGGSYEQYF
CDR3 DNA: TGTGCCAGCAGTTATAAGACGGGTGGGTCCTACGAGCAGTACTTC

J gene: TRBJ1-2
D gene: .
V gene: TRBV30
clone size: .
CDR3 protein: CAWSVPGFGYGYTF
CDR3 DNA: TGTGCCTGGAGTGTTCCCGGGTTTGGCTATGGCTACACCTTC

J gene: TRBJ2-1
D gene: .
V gene: TRBV15
clone size: .
CDR3 protein: CATSRGGGFNEQFF
CDR3 DNA: TGTGCCACCAGCAGAGGCGGAGGTTTCAATGAGCAGTTCTTC